This T cell receptor beta chain comes out of a study of shared clonotypes between healthy human individuals. Clones were read by immunoSEQ multiplex PCR, and TCRdb kept only the in-frame ones, dropping some. Here the sample spans about 510,000 clones, approximately 79% being singletons. Material for sequencing was PBMCs. This TCR came from a woman between 40 and 55 years old in good health. Some clones in this sample may be carry-over from other donors' samples.

The CDR3 DNA reads TGTGCCAGCAAAAACAACAGAAACACCATATATTTT. Translation: CASKNNRNTIYF. The chain links TRBV6-5 to TRBJ1-3; no clear D. The CDR3 runs 12 residues. V was trimmed by 7 bases and J by 5 bases, leaving 9 bases between them. Germline lookup yields CDR1 MNHEY and CDR2 SVGAGI.